This record concerns one T cell receptor (beta chain) sequence. Here immunoSEQ multiplex PCR was the method, and the copy in TCRdb shows in-frame clones only, minus some. The sample lists 55,000 to 80,000 clones; roughly 89% were seen once. These data belong to a study of OX40 agonist ivuxolimab in advanced cancers. The CDR3 length is 16 residues. Germline V gives CDR1 MNHEY, CDR2 SMNVEV (reference sequence). V was shortened by 2 bases and J by 7 bases, with 21 bases between the two germline ends. This material consisted of CD4+ or CD8+ T cells sorted from blood, taken in a trial of the OX40 agonist ivuxolimab. This chain connects TRBV27 to TRBJ2-7; possibly TRBD1 or TRBD2 for D (7 bases each). This receptor was obtained from an adult with an advanced solid tumor such as melanoma, head and neck, liver or kidney cancer. Here the CDR3 reads CASSLRQGGTRWEQYF. DNA for the CDR3: TGTGCCAGCAGTTTAAGGCAGGGGGGGACGCGGTGGGAGCAGTACTTC.